The 7 T cell receptor beta chains given below trace back to one sample, sequenced in a study of regulatory T cells in long-lasting Graves disease. Indicated time point: persistent/refractory GD, antithyroid drugs over 5 years with positive TRAb. Generation of the TCR library employed RNA extracted from PBMCs. Through Arm-PCR of CDR3 regions and iRepertoire HTBI primers, TCR beta libraries were built. MiXCR was run by TCRdb on the multiplex PCR reads, yielding one entry per CDR3 protein. In the table there are about 660,000 distinct CDR3 sequences, about 32% of which are singletons. Sequenced here: peripheral blood mononuclear cells (PBMCs), sampled when the disease was refractory, from a patient treated with antithyroid drugs. These TCRs come from a female donor with Graves disease.

This clonotype has a single count. A read error may produce the germline difference seen at one junction end. The rearrangement uses TRBV7-9 and TRBJ1-1; TRBD1 is a possible D gene (5 bases). CDR3 length: 13 residues. Germline V gene sequence: CDR1 SEHNR, CDR2 FQNEAQ (reference sequence). The DNA of the CDR3 is TGCGCCACACAGGACAAACTGAACACTGAAGCTTTCTTT. Residues: CATQDKLNTEAFF.

The CDR3 protein is CSARSTDRSYGYTF. The DNA for the CDR3 is TGCAGTGCTAGATCCACGGACAGATCATATGGCTACACCTTC. This chain links TRBV20-1 with TRBJ1-2; a possible D gene is TRBD1 (6 bases). With 2 bases removed from V and 5 bases from J, the gap between germline ends came to 15 bases. The CDR3 covers 14 residues. The germline V gene encodes CDR1 DFQATT and CDR2 SNEGSKA (reference sequence).

This chain connects TRBV29-1 to TRBJ1-1; D is possibly TRBD1 (6 bases). The V end lost 6 bases, the J end lost 2 bases, and 16 bases lay between the germline ends. Germline V gene lookup returns CDR1 SQVTM and CDR2 ANQGSEA. The CDR3 spans 14 residues. CDR3 amino acids: CSVSHRVSNTEAFF. CDR3 coding DNA: TGCAGCGTCTCACACAGGGTGTCAAACACTGAAGCTTTCTTT.

V gene TRBV7-2 combines with J gene TRBJ2-7; TRBD2 is a possible D gene (5 bases). The CDR3 is made up of 16 amino acids. Per germline, CDR1 SGHTA and CDR2 FQGNSA. V was pared by 2 bases and J by 1 base, with 15 bases between. The CDR3 sequence is CASSLRFRGQSYEQYF. DNA of the CDR3: TGTGCCAGCAGCTTAAGGTTCCGGGGTCAATCCTACGAGCAGTACTTC.

This clonotype was counted between two and nine times. This sequence joins TRBV6-2 or TRBV6-3 and TRBJ1-3, with 7 bases fitting TRBD1. CDR1 and CDR2 (germline): MNHEY, SVGEGT. Germline trimming cut 4 bases from V and 3 bases from J; bases unmatched to any gene: 6. The CDR3 has 15 amino acids. CDR3 in amino acids: CASSSTGSHGNTIYF. CDR3 DNA: TGTGCCAGCAGTTCGACAGGGTCTCATGGAAACACCATATATTTT.

The V and J genes are TRBV5-1 and TRBJ2-6; weak D call: TRBD2 (5 bases). CDR1 and CDR2 from the germline V gene are SGHRS and YFSETQ. The CDR3 consists of 16 residues. The ends were cut back, 4 bases at V and 2 bases at J, with 13 bases in the middle. The CDR3 DNA follows: TGCGCCAGCAGCATAACTGAACTAGCTGGGGCCAACGTCCTGACTTTC. This gives the protein CASSITELAGANVLTF.

The V gene is TRBV20-1, the J gene TRBJ2-7, with D unresolved. CDR1 and CDR2 (germline): DFQATT, SNEGSKA (reference sequence). V gave up 0 bases and J gave up 0 bases, with 9 bases separating them. This CDR3 comprises 14 residues. CDR3: CSAREGGSSYEQYF. The CDR3 DNA follows: TGCAGTGCTAGAGAAGGCGGTAGCTCCTACGAGCAGTACTTC.